The rows below give T cell receptor beta chains drawn from one sample of a study of shared clonotypes between healthy human individuals. Sequenced by immunoSEQ multiplex PCR; TCRdb stores in-frame clones only, minus some. The data hold approximately 1.1 million clones, with 78% observed a single time. Sequenced sample: memory CD4+ T cells from PBMCs. These receptors all stem from a young man in good health. Some clones in this sample may be carry-over from other donors' samples. Each CDR3 is given with its conserved first and last residue. The order of the fields is clone size, D gene, V gene, J gene, CDR3 DNA, CDR3 protein. The D gene is left open where the match is weak. Expanded clones get a size class; other rows say once, few or many, or leave the size out.

>NA|NA|TRBV14|TRBJ1-2
TGTGCCAGCAGCCCTCGGAGGGCAGATAACTATGGCTACACCTTC
CASSPRRADNYGYTF
>NA|NA|TRBV2|TRBJ2-7
TGTGCCAGCAGTGATGAAGCCTACAACTCCTACGAGCAGTACTTC
CASSDEAYNSYEQYF
>NA|NA|TRBV30|TRBJ1-1
TGTGCCTGGAGTCCTAGCAACACTGAAGCTTTCTTT
CAWSPSNTEAFF
>NA|TRBD1|TRBV2|TRBJ2-7
TGTGCCAGCAGCGCCTCCCCGACAGGGACCTACGAGCAGTACTTC
CASSASPTGTYEQYF
>NA|NA|TRBV27|TRBJ1-5
TGTGCCAGCAGTTTAATGGTTAGCAATCAGCCCCAGCATTTT
CASSLMVSNQPQHF
>NA|NA|TRBV10-3|TRBJ1-1
TGTGCCATGAGAACAGGAGATAACACTGAAGCTTTCTTT
CAMRTGDNTEAFF
>NA|NA|TRBV10-3|TRBJ1-5
TGTGCCATCAAAGGGGGAGAAGGTCAGCCCCAGCATTTT
CAIKGGEGQPQHF
>NA|NA|TRBV5-4|TRBJ2-3
TGTGCCAGCTGGAGGGGGGGCCCCGACTCCACAGATACGCAGTATTTT
CASWRGGPDSTDTQYF
>NA|NA|TRBV28|TRBJ1-1
TGTGCCAGCACCCTAACCCGTGTTAGAGGAATTGAAGCTTTCTTT
CASTLTRVRGIEAFF
>once|NA|TRBV7-3|TRBJ2-3
TGTGCCAGCAGCTTAAGTGGGGATACGCAGTATTTT
CASSLSGDTQYF
>once|NA|TRBV18|TRBJ1-1
TGTGCCAGCTCACCACGACAGGCTACAAACACTGAAGCTTTCTTT
CASSPRQATNTEAFF
>few|NA|TRBV5-8|TRBJ1-4
TGTGCCAGCAGCCGGGGGTTAGGGATCAATGAAAAACTGTTTTTT
CASSRGLGINEKLFF
>few|TRBD1|TRBV10-3|TRBJ1-1
TGTGCCATCAGTGCGGACAGGGGCACTGAAGCTTTCTTT
CAISADRGTEAFF
>NA|NA|TRBV11-2|TRBJ2-7
TGTGCCAGCAGCTTACGTCGTGAGCGGATCTCCTACGAGCAGTACTTC
CASSLRRERISYEQYF
>NA|NA|TRBV5-1|TRBJ1-5
TGCGCCAGCAGCTTGGGACAGCCTAATCAGCCCCAGCATTTT
CASSLGQPNQPQHF
>few|TRBD1|TRBV7-2|TRBJ1-2
TGTGCCAGCAGCTTACCCTCGGGACAGGTGATCCATGGCTACACCTTC
CASSLPSGQVIHGYTF
>NA|NA|TRBV5-4|TRBJ2-6
TGTGCCAGCGGTCAAGGGGTCGTATCCTCTGGGGCCAACGTCCTGACTTTC
CASGQGVVSSGANVLTF
>NA|TRBD2|TRBV11-2|TRBJ2-2
TGTGCCAGCAGCTTTCAACTAGCGGGTGCCGGGGAGCTGTTTTTT
CASSFQLAGAGELFF
>NA|NA|TRBV30|TRBJ1-3
TGTGCCTGGAGCCCGTTTTCTGGAAACACCATATATTTT
CAWSPFSGNTIYF
>NA|TRBD1|TRBV5-1|TRBJ2-1
TGCGCCACTGCCTTCGGACAGGGGGCCATGGATGAGCAGTTCTTC
CATAFGQGAMDEQFF
>NA|NA|TRBV10-3|TRBJ2-5
TGTGCCATCAGTCCGATCCGGAGCGGGGAGACCCAGTACTTC
CAISPIRSGETQYF
>NA|NA|TRBV29-1|TRBJ1-1
TGCAGCGTCCAACCCCTTCAGGGAGCTTTCTTT
CSVQPLQGAFF
>once|TRBD1|TRBV6-5|TRBJ2-1
TGTGCCAGCAGTTTAAATCCGGGACAGAGACGTAATGAGCAGTTCTTC
CASSLNPGQRRNEQFF
>NA|NA|TRBV9|TRBJ2-7
TGTGCCAGCAGTCTAGGACCAGCGGCCTCCTACGAGCAGTACTTC
CASSLGPAASYEQYF
>NA|NA|TRBV18|TRBJ1-2
TGTGCCAGCTCACCAACTCCATCGGGGGGAGCTAACTATGGCTACACCTTC
CASSPTPSGGANYGYTF
>few|TRBD2|TRBV2|TRBJ2-3
TGTGCCAGCATCAAAAGACGGCGGGAGGTTGGCACAGATACGCAGTATTTT
CASIKRRREVGTDTQYF
>NA|TRBD1|TRBV5-6|TRBJ2-2
TGTGCCAGCAGCCCCGGGACAGGTAACACCGGGGAGCTGTTTTTT
CASSPGTGNTGELFF
>NA|NA|TRBV12-5|TRBJ1-2
TGTGCTAGTGGTTCTCAGTGGACTTACTATGGCTACACCTTC
CASGSQWTYYGYTF
>NA|NA|TRBV19|TRBJ2-6
TGTGCCAGTAGTCTCCTGCACTCTGGGGCCAACGTCCTGACTTTC
CASSLLHSGANVLTF
>NA|TRBD2|TRBV6-1|TRBJ2-4
TGTGCCAGCAGTGAAGAGGGCACTAGCGGGAGGGTTGGGACCAAAAACATTCAGTACTTC
CASSEEGTSGRVGTKNIQYF
>NA|NA|TRBV5-1|TRBJ2-2
TGCGCCAGCAGCTTGGGACAACTGACCGGGGAGCTGTTTTTT
CASSLGQLTGELFF
>NA|NA|TRBV5-4|TRBJ1-2
TGTGCCAGTGCGTCGGTAATGGACTATGGCTACACCTTC
CASASVMDYGYTF
>NA|NA|TRBV30|TRBJ2-5
TGTGCCTGGGCGGAAGGGGGTGAGGGGGAGACCCAGTACTTC
CAWAEGGEGETQYF
>NA|NA|TRBV7-9|TRBJ2-3
TGTGCCAGCAGCTTATTACCTGAAGGTGGGGAGTATTTT
CASSLLPEGGEYF
>NA|NA|TRBV7-3|TRBJ1-1
TGTGCCAGCAGCAAAGGGGGTTCGGACACTGAAGCTTTCTTT
CASSKGGSDTEAFF
>NA|NA|TRBV18|TRBJ2-2
TGTGCCAGCTCACCACGGGTAGGGGCCGGAAAAACCGGGGAGCTGTTTTTT
CASSPRVGAGKTGELFF
>few|NA|TRBV6-6|TRBJ1-1
TGTGCCAGCAGTTATCAGGGGCAGAACACTGAAGCTTTCTTT
CASSYQGQNTEAFF
>NA|NA|TRBV9|TRBJ2-5
TGTGCCAGCAGCGTTGGGGGAGTAGGGGAGACCCAGTACTTC
CASSVGGVGETQYF
>NA|TRBD2|TRBV4-2|TRBJ2-3
TGTGCCAGCAAAATAGCGGGGACTAGCACAGATACGCAGTATTTT
CASKIAGTSTDTQYF
>NA|NA|TRBV7-9|TRBJ2-1
TGTGCCAGCAGCTTAGAAGTTACCCGGGTGAACAATGAGCAGTTCTTC
CASSLEVTRVNNEQFF
>NA|NA|TRBV20-1|TRBJ2-4
TGCAGTGCTAGAGCCCGAAACATTCAGTACTTC
CSARARNIQYF
>NA|NA|TRBV5-5|TRBJ2-7
TGTGCCAGCAGCTTGGATTGGGGGCCCTACTACGAGCAGTACTTC
CASSLDWGPYYEQYF
>NA|TRBD1|TRBV28|TRBJ1-5
TGTGCCAGCAGTTATCGGACAGGGGGACGTTTGCCCCAGCATTTT
CASSYRTGGRLPQHF
>NA|TRBD1|TRBV11-1|TRBJ2-5
TGTGCCAGCAGCCAGCAGACAGGGGGAGTGGAGACCCAGTACTTC
CASSQQTGGVETQYF
>NA|NA|TRBV6-1|TRBJ2-5
TGTGCCAGCAGCACAGTTGGAATGGAGACCCAGTACTTC
CASSTVGMETQYF